This T cell receptor beta chain emerged from a study of T cell repertoires in cytomegalovirus infection. TCRdb re-called the reads with MiXCR, one entry per CDR3 protein. Of 250,000 to 300,000 distinct CDR3 sequences detected, about 25% appear once; the ten largest clones hold roughly 14%. This clonotype was counted many times. Its specificity is unknown. Regarding the study as a whole: Carriers of CMV plus the relevant HLA were identified by cumulative public TCR beta family frequency.

This clonotype was sampled from a human donor in good health (CMV status not recorded). Some clones in this sample may be carry-over from other donors' samples. Sequences were obtained from PBMCs.

In DNA, the CDR3 is TGTGCCAGCAGCCCGTTAGCGGGGTTAGCCAAAAACATTCAGTACTTC. Translated, it gives CASSPLAGLAKNIQYF. This chain joins TRBV7-2 and TRBJ2-4; 8 nucleotides agree with TRBD2. The trim removed 5 bases at V and 0 bases at J, leaving 6 bases unmatched. CDR1 SGHTA and CDR2 FQGNSA come from the germline V gene. The CDR3 is made up of 16 amino acids. The complete variable domain, with remaining parts taken from reference TRBV7-2 and TRBJ2-4, reads GAGVSQSPSNKVTEKGKDVELRCDPISGHTALYWYRQSLGQGLEFLIYFQGNSAPDKSGLPSDRFSAERTGGSVSTLTIQRTQQEDSAVYLCASSPLAGLAKNIQYFGAGTRLSVL.